The TCR beta chain described here comes from a study of T cells in Graves' hyperthyroidism and ophthalmopathy. Findings of the study overall: The blood repertoire included most of the expanded thyroid clonotypes above 0.001. Model output signaled ophthalmopathy a median around 6.9 months ahead of onset.

Amplification of TCR beta CDR3 regions was performed using RNA transcripts as template. Initially, a first-round RT-PCR of the TCR CDR3 employed the HTBI primer set. One entry per CDR3 protein results from TCRdb running MiXCR on the multiplex PCR reads. The sample carries hundreds of thousands of distinct CDR3 sequences, approximately 14% recorded once. This clonotype was counted between two and nine times. What it recognizes is unknown. CDR3 length equals 13 residues. The germline V gene encodes CDR1 DFQATT and CDR2 SNEGSKA (reference sequence). The germline V and J ends were trimmed by 2 bases and 0 bases, with 4 bases remaining between them.

Specimen: blood. The origin of this receptor is a woman in her late teens or twenties with Graves' hyperthyroidism. The gene calls are TRBV20-1 and TRBJ2-2; D remains unclear. In nucleotides, the CDR3 is TGCAGTGCTAGATTCGCGAACACCGGGGAGCTGTTTTTT. Translation: CSARFANTGELFF.